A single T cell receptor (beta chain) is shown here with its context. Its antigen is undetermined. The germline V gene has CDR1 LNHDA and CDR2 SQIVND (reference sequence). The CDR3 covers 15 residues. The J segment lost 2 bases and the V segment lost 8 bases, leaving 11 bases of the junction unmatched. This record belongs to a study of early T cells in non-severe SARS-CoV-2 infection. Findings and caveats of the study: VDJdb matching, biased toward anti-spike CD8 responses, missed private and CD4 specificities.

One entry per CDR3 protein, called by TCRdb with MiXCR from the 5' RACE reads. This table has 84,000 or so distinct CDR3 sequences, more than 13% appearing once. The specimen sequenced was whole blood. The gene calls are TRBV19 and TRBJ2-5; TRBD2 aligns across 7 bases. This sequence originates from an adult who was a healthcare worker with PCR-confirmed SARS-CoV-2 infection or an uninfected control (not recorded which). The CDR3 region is CASQLAPGLQETQYF. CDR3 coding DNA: TGTGCCAGTCAACTAGCGCCAGGGTTACAAGAGACCCAGTACTTC.